This T cell receptor beta chain was captured by sequencing in a study of T cells in localized non-small cell lung cancer. Per the germline V gene, CDR1 is MNHEY and CDR2 is SVGAGI. This CDR3 contains 14 residues. Trimming took off 6 bases at V and 2 bases at J, with 12 bases between the two ends. General study findings and limits: Heterogeneity within the tumor remains possible, as just one region underwent sequencing. Uninvolved adjacent lung, not tumor, had the highest T cell clonality. In the blood, greater T cell density corresponded to longer overall survival. For the top 100 tumor clones, a median about 50 also appeared in adjacent lung.

Produced via immunoSEQ multiplex PCR; TCRdb's table is partial and in-frame only. Of some 24,000 clones listed, approximately 90% are singletons. As for this clone: Its target is unknown.

The rearrangement uses TRBV6-5 and TRBJ2-3, with D possibly TRBD2 on 5 matching bases. The material was peripheral blood, obtained before any cancer treatment. The sequence derives from a woman between 40 and 69 years old with stage I lung adenocarcinoma. CDR3 sequence (DNA): TGTGCCAGCAGAACAGCGGTCCACACAGATACGCAGTATTTT. Its protein is CASRTAVHTDTQYF.